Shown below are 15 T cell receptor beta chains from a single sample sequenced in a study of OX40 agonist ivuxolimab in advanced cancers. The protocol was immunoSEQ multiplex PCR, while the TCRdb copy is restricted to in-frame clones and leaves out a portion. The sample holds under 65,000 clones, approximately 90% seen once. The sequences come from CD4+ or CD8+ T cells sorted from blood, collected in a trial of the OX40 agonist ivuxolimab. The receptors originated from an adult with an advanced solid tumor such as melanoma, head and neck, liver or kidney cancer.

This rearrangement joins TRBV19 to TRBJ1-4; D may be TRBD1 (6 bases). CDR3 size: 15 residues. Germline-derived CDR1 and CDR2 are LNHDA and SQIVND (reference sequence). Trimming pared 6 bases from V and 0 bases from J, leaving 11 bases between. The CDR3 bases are TGTGCCAGTAGCGACAGGAAAACAACTAATGAAAAACTGTTTTTT. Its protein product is CASSDRKTTNEKLFF.

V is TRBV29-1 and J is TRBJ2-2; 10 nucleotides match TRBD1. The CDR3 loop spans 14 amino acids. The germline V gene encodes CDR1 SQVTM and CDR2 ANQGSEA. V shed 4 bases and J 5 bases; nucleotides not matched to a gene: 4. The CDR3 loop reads CSVGDRGGTGELFF. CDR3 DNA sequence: TGCAGCGTTGGGGACAGGGGAGGGACCGGGGAGCTGTTTTTT.

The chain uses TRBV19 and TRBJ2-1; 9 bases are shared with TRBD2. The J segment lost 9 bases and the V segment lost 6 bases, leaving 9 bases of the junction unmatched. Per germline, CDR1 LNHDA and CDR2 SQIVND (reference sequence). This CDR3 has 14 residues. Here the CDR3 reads CASRKVAGASEQFF. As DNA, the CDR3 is TGTGCCAGTAGAAAGGTAGCGGGAGCGAGTGAGCAGTTCTTC.

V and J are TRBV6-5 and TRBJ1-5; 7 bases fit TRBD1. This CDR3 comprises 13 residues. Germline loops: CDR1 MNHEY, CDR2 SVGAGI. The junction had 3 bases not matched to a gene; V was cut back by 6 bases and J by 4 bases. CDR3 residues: CASRRDSNQPQHF. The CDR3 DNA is TGTGCCAGCAGGAGGGACAGTAATCAGCCCCAGCATTTT.

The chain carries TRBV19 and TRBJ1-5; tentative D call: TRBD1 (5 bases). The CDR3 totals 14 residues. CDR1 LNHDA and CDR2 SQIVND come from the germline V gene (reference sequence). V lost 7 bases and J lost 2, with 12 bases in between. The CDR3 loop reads CASISSRGNQPQHF. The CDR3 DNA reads TGTGCCAGTATCTCTAGCAGGGGCAATCAGCCCCAGCATTTT.

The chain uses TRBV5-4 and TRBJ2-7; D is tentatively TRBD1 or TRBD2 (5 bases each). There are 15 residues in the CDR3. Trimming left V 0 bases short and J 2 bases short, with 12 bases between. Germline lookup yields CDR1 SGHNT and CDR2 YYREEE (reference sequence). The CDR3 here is CASSLAGGGAYEQYF. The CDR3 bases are TGTGCCAGCAGCTTGGCCGGTGGGGGAGCCTACGAGCAGTACTTC.

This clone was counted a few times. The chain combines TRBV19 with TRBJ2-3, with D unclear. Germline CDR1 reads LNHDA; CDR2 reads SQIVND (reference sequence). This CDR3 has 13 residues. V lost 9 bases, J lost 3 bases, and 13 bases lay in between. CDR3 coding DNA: TGTGCCAGCCAGGACCGTGGAACAGATACGCAGTATTTT. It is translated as CASQDRGTDTQYF.

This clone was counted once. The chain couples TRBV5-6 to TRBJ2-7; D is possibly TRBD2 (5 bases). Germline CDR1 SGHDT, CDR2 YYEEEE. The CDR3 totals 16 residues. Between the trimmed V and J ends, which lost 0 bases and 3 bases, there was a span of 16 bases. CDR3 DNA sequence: TGTGCCAGCAGCTTGGGGGGTCCGGCCGGAGGCTACGAGCAGTACTTC. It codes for CASSLGGPAGGYEQYF.

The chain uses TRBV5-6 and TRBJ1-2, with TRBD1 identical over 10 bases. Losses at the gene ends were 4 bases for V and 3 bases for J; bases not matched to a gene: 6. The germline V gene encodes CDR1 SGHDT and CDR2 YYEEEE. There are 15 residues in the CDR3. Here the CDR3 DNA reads TGTGCCAGCAGCATAGACAGGGGGCAAGACTATGGCTACACCTTC. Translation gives CASSIDRGQDYGYTF. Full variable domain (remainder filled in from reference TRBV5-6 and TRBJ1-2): DAGVTQSPTHLIKTRGQQVTLRCSPKSGHDTVSWYQQALGQGPQFIFQYYEEEERQRGNFPDRFSGHQFPNYSSELNVNALLLGDSALYLCASSIDRGQDYGYTFGSGTRLTVV.

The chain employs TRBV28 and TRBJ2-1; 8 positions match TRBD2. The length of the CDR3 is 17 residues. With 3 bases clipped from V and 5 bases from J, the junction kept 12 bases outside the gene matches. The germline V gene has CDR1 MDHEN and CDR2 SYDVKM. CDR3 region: CASSLGLGAGVDNEQFF. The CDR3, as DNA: TGTGCCAGCAGTTTGGGCCTAGGAGCGGGAGTAGACAATGAGCAGTTCTTC.

The CDR3 sequence: CASSQKDRVGQPQHF. The CDR3 coding sequence is TGTGCCAGCAGCCAGAAGGACAGGGTAGGGCAGCCCCAGCATTTT. V gene TRBV7-3 combines with J gene TRBJ1-5, with 8 bases lining up with TRBD1. The CDR3 spans 15 residues. V shed 5 bases, J shed 7 bases, and the junction held 10 bases outside the gene matches. Germline V gene data show CDR1 as SGHTA and CDR2 as FQGTGA. The full variable domain, rest sourced from reference TRBV7-3 and TRBJ1-5, is GAGVSQTPSNKVTEKGKYVELRCDPISGHTALYWYRQSLGQGPEFLIYFQGTGAADDSGLPNDRFFAVRPEGSVSTLKIQRTERGDSAVYLCASSQKDRVGQPQHFGDGTRLSIL.

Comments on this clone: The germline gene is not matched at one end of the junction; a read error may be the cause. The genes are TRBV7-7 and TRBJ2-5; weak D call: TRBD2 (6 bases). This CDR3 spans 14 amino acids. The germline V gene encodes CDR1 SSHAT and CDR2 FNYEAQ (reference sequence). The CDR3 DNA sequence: TGTGCTAGCAGCCCTAAGGGGAGGCAAGAGACCCAGTACTTC. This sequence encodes CASSPKGRQETQYF.

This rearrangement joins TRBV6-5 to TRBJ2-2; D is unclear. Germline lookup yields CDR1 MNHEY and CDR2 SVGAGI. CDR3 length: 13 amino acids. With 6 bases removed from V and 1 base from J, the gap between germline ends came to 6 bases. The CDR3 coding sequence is TGTGCCAGCAGACACAGGAACACCGGGGAGCTGTTTTTT. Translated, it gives CASRHRNTGELFF.

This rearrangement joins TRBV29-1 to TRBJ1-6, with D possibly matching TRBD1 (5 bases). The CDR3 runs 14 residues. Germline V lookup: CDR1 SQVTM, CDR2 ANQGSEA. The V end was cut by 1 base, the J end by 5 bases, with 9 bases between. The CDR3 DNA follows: TGCAGCGTTGAAGTTATCAGGGATAATTCACCCCTCCACTTT. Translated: CSVEVIRDNSPLHF. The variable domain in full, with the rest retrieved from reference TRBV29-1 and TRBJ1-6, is SAVISQKPSRDICQRGTSLTIQCQVDSQVTMMFWYRQQPGQSLTLIATANQGSEATYESGFVIDKFPISRPNLTFSTLTVSNMSPEDSSIYLCSVEVIRDNSPLHFGNGTRLTVT.

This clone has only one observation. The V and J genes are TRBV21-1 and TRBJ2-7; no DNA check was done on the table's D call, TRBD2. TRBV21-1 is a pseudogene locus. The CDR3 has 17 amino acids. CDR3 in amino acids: CASSKTTPTRITYEQYF. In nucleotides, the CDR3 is TGTGCCAGCAGCAAAACTACCCCCACTAGGATTACCTACGAGCAGTACTTC.